These T cell receptor beta chains were read from a single sample in a study of cytomegalovirus exposure and HLA in healthy donors. Generated by immunoSEQ multiplex PCR, the TCRdb table keeps only in-frame clones and is missing some. Seen here are 170,000 or so clones, about 88% observed once, and the top ten hold 1.5% to 2%. The sample taken for sequencing was PBMCs. The source is a woman under 30 in good health and CMV-seronegative. Each CDR3 is given with its conserved first and last residue. The D gene is left open where the match is weak. The listing skips clone size in some rows; elsewhere it reads once, few, many or a size class.

cdr3_aa	cdr3_nt	v_call	j_call	d_call	clone_size
CASSPNDGGGEKLFF	TGCGCCTCTAGCCCTAACGACGGCGGAGGGGAAAAACTGTTTTTT	TRBV10-2	TRBJ1-4	.	.
CASSQDREPKETQYF	TGTGCCAGCAGCCAGGACAGGGAGCCCAAAGAGACCCAGTACTTC	TRBV9	TRBJ2-5	TRBD1	.
CASSPQNRANTGELFF	TGTGCCAGCTCACCACAAAACAGAGCGAACACCGGGGAGCTGTTTTTT	TRBV18	TRBJ2-2	.	.
CASSARDRRRNQPQHF	TGTGCCAGCAGCGCGAGGGACAGGCGGAGAAATCAGCCCCAGCATTTT	TRBV9	TRBJ1-5	TRBD1	.
CASSLDRDRILF	TGTGCCAGCAGCTTAGATCGGGACAGAATTCTCTTC	TRBV7-9	TRBJ2-7	TRBD1	.
CARSLRTGDTYEQYF	TGTGCCAGAAGCCTAAGGACAGGGGACACCTACGAGCAGTACTTC	TRBV5-3	TRBJ2-7	TRBD1	.
CASNGQGDNYGYTF	TGTGCCAGCAACGGACAGGGGGATAACTATGGCTACACCTTC	TRBV28	TRBJ1-2	TRBD1	.
CASSTRQHNSPLHF	TGTGCCAGCAGTACGCGACAGCATAATTCACCCCTCCACTTT	TRBV6-5	TRBJ1-6	.	few
CAWSGIAVEQFF	TGTGCCTGGAGTGGGATAGCGGTTGAGCAGTTCTTC	TRBV30	TRBJ2-1	.	.
CASSEQVTGGETQYF	TGTGCCAGCAGTGAACAGGTTACAGGGGGAGAGACCCAGTACTTC	TRBV6-1	TRBJ2-5	TRBD1	.